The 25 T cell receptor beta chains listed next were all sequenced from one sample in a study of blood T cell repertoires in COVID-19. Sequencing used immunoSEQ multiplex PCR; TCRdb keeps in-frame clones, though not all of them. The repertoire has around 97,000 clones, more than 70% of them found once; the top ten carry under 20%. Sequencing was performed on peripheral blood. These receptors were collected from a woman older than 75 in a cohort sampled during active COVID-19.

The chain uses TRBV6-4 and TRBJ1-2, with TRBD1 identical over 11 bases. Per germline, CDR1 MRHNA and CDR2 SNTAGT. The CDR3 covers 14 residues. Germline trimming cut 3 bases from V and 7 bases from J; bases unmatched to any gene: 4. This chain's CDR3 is CASSDAGTGGGYTF. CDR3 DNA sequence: TGTGCCAGCAGTGATGCCGGGACAGGGGGTGGCTACACCTTC.

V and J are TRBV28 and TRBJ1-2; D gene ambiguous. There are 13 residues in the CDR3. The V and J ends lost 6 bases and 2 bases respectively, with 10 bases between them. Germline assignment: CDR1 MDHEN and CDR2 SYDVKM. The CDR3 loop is CASSPVSNYGYTF. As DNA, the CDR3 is TGTGCCAGCAGCCCCGTATCCAACTATGGCTACACCTTC.

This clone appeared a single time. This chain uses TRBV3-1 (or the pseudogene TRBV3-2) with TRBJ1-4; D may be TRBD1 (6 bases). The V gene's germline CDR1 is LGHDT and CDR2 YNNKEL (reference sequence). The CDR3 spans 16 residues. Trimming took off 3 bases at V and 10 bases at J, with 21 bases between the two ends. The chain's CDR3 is CASSHIQGRAVGKLFF. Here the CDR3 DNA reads TGTGCCAGCAGCCATATACAGGGAAGGGCCGTTGGAAAACTGTTTTTT.

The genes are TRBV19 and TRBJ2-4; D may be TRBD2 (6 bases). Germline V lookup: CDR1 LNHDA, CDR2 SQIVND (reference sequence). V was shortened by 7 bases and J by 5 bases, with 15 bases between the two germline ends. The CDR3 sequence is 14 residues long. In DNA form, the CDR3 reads TGTGCCAGTAATGTTCCGGGACTTCAAAACATTCAGTACTTC. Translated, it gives CASNVPGLQNIQYF. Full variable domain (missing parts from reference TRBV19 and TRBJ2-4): DGGITQSPKYLFRKEGQNVTLSCEQNLNHDAMYWYRQDPGQGLRLIYYSQIVNDFQKGDIAEGYSVSREKKESFPLTVTSAQKNPTAFYLCASNVPGLQNIQYFGAGTRLSVL.

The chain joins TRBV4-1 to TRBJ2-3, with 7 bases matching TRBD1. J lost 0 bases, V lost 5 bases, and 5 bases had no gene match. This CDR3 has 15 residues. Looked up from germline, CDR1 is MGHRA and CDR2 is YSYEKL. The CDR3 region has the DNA TGCGCCAGCAGCTACGACAGGGCAAGCACAGATACGCAGTATTTT. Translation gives CASSYDRASTDTQYF.

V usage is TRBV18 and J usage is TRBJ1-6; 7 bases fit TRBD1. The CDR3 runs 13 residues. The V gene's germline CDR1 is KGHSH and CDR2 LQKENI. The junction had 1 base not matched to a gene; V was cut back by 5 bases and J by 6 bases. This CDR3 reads CASSGDSNSPLHF. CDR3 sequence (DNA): TGTGCCAGCTCAGGGGACAGTAATTCACCCCTCCACTTT.

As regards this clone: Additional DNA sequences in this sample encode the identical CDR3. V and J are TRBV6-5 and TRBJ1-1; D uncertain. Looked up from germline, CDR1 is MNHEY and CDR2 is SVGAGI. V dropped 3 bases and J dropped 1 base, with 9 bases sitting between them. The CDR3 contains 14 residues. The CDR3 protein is CASSYRERNTEAFF. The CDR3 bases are TGTGCCAGCAGTTATCGGGAGCGGAACACTGAAGCTTTCTTT.

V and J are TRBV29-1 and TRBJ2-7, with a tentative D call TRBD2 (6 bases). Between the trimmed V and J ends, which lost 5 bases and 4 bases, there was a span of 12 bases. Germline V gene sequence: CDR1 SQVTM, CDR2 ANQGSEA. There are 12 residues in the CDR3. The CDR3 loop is CSVRDSGYEQYF. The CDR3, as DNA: TGCAGCGTTCGGGACTCCGGATACGAGCAGTACTTC.

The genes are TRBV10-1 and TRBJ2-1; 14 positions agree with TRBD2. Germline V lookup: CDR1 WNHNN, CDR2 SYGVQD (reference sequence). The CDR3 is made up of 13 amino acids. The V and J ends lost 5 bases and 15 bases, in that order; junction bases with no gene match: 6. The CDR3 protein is CASSPGTSGSMFF. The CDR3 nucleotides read TGCGCCAGCAGTCCCGGGACTAGCGGGAGTATGTTCTTC.

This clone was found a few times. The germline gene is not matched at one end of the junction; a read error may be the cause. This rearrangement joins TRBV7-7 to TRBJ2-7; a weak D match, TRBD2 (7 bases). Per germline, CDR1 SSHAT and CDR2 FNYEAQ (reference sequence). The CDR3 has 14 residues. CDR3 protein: CASSHGGAGYEQYF. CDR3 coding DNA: TGTGCTAGCAGCCATGGGGGGGCGGGCTACGAGCAGTACTTC.

The CDR3 sequence: CASSTGQVVNEQFF. Written as DNA, the CDR3 is TGTGCCAGCAGTACGGGACAGGTTGTGAATGAGCAGTTCTTC. The gene calls are TRBV28 and TRBJ2-1; 8 bases match TRBD1. Trimming at V came to 5 bases and at J to 7 bases, leaving 7 bases not matched to a gene. Germline-derived CDR1 and CDR2 are MDHEN and SYDVKM. The CDR3 consists of 14 residues.

The DNA for the CDR3 is TGCAGCGTTGAAGATCGGACAAACCGACTGACGGGTGCACAGCAGTACTTC. Amino acids: CSVEDRTNRLTGAQQYF. The chain carries TRBV29-1 and TRBJ2-7, with D possibly matching TRBD1 (5 bases). The CDR3 covers 17 residues. Germline V gene lookup returns CDR1 SQVTM and CDR2 ANQGSEA. The V end was cut by 0 bases, the J end by 8 bases, with 26 bases between.

CDR3 sequence: CAISESLREGTEAFF. For the CDR3, the DNA is TGTGCCATCAGTGAGTCTCTCAGGGAGGGGACTGAAGCTTTCTTT. V and J are TRBV10-3 and TRBJ1-1, with TRBD1 as a possible D gene (5 bases). Germline CDR1 and CDR2: ENHRY and SYGVKD. With 0 bases removed from V and 5 bases from J, the gap between germline ends came to 13 bases. The CDR3 has 15 amino acids.

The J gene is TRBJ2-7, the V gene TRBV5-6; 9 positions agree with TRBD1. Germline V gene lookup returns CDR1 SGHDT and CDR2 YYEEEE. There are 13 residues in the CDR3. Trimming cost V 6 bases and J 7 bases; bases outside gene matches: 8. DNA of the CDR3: TGTGCCAGCAATCAACAGGGGGCTGGGGAGCAGTACTTC. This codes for CASNQQGAGEQYF.

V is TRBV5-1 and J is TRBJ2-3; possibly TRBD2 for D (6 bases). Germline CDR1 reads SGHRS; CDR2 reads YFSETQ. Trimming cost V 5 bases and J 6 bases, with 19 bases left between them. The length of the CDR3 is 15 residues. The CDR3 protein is CASSLRDSGIDTQYF. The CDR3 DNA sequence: TGCGCCAGCAGTTTACGGGACTCAGGGATTGATACGCAGTATTTT.

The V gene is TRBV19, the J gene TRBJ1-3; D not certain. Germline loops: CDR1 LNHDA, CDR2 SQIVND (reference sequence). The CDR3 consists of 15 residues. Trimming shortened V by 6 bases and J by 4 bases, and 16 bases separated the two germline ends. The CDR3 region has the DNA TGTGCCAGTAGCGCGACGTACAGTAGAGGAAACACCATATATTTT. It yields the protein CASSATYSRGNTIYF.

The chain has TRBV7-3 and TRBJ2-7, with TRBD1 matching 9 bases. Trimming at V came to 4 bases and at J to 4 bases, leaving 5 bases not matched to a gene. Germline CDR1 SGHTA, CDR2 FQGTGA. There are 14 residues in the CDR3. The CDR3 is CASSSGQGSYEQYF. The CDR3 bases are TGTGCCAGCAGCTCCGGACAGGGGAGTTACGAGCAGTACTTC.

For the CDR3, the DNA is TGTGCCAGCAGCCAAGACCGACGGGGGGCCGGAGAGACCCAGTACTTC. Protein: CASSQDRRGAGETQYF. This rearrangement joins TRBV3-1 (or the pseudogene TRBV3-2) to TRBJ2-5, with D perhaps TRBD2 (7 bases). Trimming took off 0 bases at V and 4 bases at J, with 15 bases between the two ends. CDR3 length equals 16 residues. The germline gives CDR1 LGHDT, CDR2 YNNKEL (reference sequence).

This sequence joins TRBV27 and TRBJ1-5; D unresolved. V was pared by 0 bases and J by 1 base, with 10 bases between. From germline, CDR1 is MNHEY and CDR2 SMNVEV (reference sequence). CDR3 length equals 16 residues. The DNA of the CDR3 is TGTGCCAGCAGTTTATCGTCGGGGATCAGCAATCAGCCCCAGCATTTT. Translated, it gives CASSLSSGISNQPQHF.

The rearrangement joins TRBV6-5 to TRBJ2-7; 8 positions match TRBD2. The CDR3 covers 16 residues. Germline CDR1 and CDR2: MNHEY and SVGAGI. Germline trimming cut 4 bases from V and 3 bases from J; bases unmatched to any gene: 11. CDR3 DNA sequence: TGTGCCAGCAGTTTTATTAGCGGGACCTCACACTACGAGCAGTACTTC. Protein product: CASSFISGTSHYEQYF.

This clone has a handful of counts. The DNA for the CDR3 is TGTGCCAGCAGTCCCCAAAGGGGCAGTAGCTCCTATAATTCACCCCTCCACTTT. Amino acids: CASSPQRGSSSYNSPLHF. The chain uses TRBV6-6 and TRBJ1-6; TRBD1 is a possible D gene (5 bases). Trimming pared 5 bases from V and 0 bases from J, leaving 17 bases between. This CDR3 is 18 amino acids long. Germline CDR1 reads MNHNY; CDR2 reads SVGAGI (reference sequence).

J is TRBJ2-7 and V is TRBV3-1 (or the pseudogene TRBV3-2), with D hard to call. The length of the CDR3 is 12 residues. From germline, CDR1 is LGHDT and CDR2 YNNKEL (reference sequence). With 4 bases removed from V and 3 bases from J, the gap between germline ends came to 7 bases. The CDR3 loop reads CASSRSYYEQYF. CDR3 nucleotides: TGTGCCAGCAGCCGTAGTTACTACGAGCAGTACTTC.

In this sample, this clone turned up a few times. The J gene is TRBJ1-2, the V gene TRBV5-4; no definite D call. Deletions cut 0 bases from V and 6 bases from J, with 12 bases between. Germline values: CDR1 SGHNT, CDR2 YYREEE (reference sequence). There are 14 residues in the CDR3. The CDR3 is CASSLAGIGDGYTF. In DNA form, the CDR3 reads TGTGCCAGCAGCTTGGCCGGGATTGGGGATGGCTACACCTTC.

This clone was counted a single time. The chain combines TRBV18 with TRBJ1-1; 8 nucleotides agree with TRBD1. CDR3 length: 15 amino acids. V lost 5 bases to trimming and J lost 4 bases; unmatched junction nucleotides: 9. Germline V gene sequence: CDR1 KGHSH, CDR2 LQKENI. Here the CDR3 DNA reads TGTGCCAGCTCAGGTCAGGGGGCAGCGATCACTGAAGCTTTCTTT. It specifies CASSGQGAAITEAFF.

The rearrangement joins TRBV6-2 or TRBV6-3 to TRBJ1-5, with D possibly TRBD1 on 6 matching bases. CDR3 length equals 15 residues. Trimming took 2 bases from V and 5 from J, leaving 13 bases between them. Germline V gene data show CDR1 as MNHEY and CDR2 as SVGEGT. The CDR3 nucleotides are TGTGCCAGCAGTTACCGTACAGGGTTTGATCAGCCCCAGCATTTT. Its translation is CASSYRTGFDQPQHF.